The sequence of this T cell receptor beta chain was determined in a study of blood T cell repertoires in COVID-19. Study details: PBMCs, B-cell-depleted T cells, or T cells were the source of the cDNA or gDNA that made up the material.

Original analysis: Scientists estimated how many nucleated cells there were by amplifying reference gene primers. TCRdb's copy holds only in-frame clones and misses some; the assay was immunoSEQ multiplex PCR. That table furnishes V, J and clone size, whereas the DNA furnished D and trimming. The profile covers roughly 400,000 clones, with 80% to 95% appearing a single time and less than 0.75% taken by the ten largest. Study members were between roughly 18 and 89 years old and lived in 24 US regions. Participant-given clinical history determined each cohort assignment. V was clipped by 0 bases and J by 9 bases; unmatched bases: 2. CDR3 length: 15 residues. Germline-derived CDR1 and CDR2 are MNHNS and SASEGT.

This rearrangement joins TRBV6-1 to TRBJ1-6; 10 bases are shared with TRBD1. The receptor was isolated from a man younger than 35 who had recovered from COVID-19. Sequenced: PBMCs or T cells enriched from blood (not recorded which). The CDR3 here is CASSEAWDRGSPLHF. DNA for the CDR3: TGTGCCAGCAGTGAAGCGTGGGACAGGGGTTCACCCCTCCACTTT.